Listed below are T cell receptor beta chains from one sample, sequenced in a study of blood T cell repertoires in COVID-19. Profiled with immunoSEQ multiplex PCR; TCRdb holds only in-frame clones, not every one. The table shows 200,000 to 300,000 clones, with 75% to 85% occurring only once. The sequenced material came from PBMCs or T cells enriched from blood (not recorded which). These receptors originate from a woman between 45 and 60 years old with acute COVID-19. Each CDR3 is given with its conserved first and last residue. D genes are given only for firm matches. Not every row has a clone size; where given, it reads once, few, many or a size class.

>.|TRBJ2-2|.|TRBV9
CASSVVTDTGELFF
TGTGCCAGCAGCGTAGTGACAGATACCGGGGAGCTGTTTTTT
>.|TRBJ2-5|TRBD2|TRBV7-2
CASSGRLAGGQETQYF
TGTGCCAGCAGCGGCCGACTAGCGGGGGGCCAAGAGACCCAGTACTTC
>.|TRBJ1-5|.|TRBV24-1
CATSSSWSNQPQHF
TGTGCCACCAGTTCGAGTTGGTCGAATCAGCCCCAGCATTTT
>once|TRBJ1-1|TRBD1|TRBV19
CASSTGQGAGRAFF
TGTGCCAGTAGTACAGGACAGGGGGCCGGTCGTGCTTTCTTT
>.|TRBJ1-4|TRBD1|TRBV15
CATSTTPGQGNEKLFF
TGTGCCACCAGCACAACACCGGGACAGGGTAATGAAAAACTGTTTTTT
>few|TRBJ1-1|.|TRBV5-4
CASSLVELNTEAFF
TGTGCCAGCAGCTTGGTGGAGTTGAACACTGAAGCTTTCTTT
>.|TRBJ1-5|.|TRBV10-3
CAISERAGNYQPQHF
TGTGCCATCAGTGAGCGTGCAGGGAACTATCAGCCCCAGCATTTT
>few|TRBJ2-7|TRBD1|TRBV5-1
CASSSGQAAYEQYF
TGCGCCAGCAGCTCGGGACAGGCGGCCTACGAGCAGTACTTC
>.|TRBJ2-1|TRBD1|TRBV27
CASSDRGNEQFF
TGTGCCAGCAGCGACAGGGGTAATGAGCAGTTCTTC
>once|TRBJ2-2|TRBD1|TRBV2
CASSLTGGAGELFF
TGTGCCAGCAGTCTGACAGGGGGGGCCGGGGAGCTGTTTTTT
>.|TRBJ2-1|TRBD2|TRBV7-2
CASSPSPSGGDNEQFF
TGTGCCAGCAGCCCGTCCCCTAGCGGGGGCGACAATGAGCAGTTCTTC
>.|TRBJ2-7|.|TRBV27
CASSSDSSYEQYF
TGTGCCAGCAGCTCGGACAGCTCCTACGAGCAGTACTTC
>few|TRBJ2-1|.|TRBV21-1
CASSKDGGGAGNEQFF
TGTGCCAGCAGCAAAGATGGCGGGGGGGCTGGCAATGAGCAGTTCTTC
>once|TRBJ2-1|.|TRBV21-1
CASSKGPGERGVYNEQFF
TGTGCCAGCAGCAAAGGCCCGGGTGAGCGGGGGGTTTACAATGAGCAGTTCTTC
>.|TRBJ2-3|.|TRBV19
CASSISGSTDTQYF
TGTGCCAGTAGTATAAGCGGCAGCACAGATACGCAGTATTTT
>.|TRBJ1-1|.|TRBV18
CASSGRRTEAFF
TGTGCCAGCTCAGGGAGACGAACTGAAGCTTTCTTT
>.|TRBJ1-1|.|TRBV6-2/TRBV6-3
CASSTVSRGRTEAFF
TGTGCCAGCAGTACGGTTTCCAGGGGAAGGACTGAAGCTTTCTTT
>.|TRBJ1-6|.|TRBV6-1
CASSETVNSPLHF
TGTGCCAGCAGTGAAACGGTTAATTCACCCCTCCACTTT
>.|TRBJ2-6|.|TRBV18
CASSPSSSGANVLTF
TGTGCCAGCTCACCCAGTTCTTCTGGGGCCAACGTCCTGACTTTC
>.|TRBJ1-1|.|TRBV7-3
CASSLTPRDTEAFF
TGTGCCAGCAGCTTAACTCCCAGGGACACTGAAGCTTTCTTT